Reported below is one TCR beta chain. What it recognizes is unknown. The study ran its PCR with 60 Vbeta and 13 Jbeta primers. Sequencing was performed with immunoSEQ multiplex PCR; in TCRdb, only in-frame clones are kept and a portion is missing. The sample holds more than 65,000 clones, around 81% seen once. This sample was included in a study of cytomegalovirus exposure and HLA in healthy donors. Overall study context: An earlier analysis found around 120 million unique TCR beta sequences from 150 million to 200 million T cells.

Germline V gives CDR1 MNHNS, CDR2 SASEGT. V was trimmed by 5 bases and J by 2 bases, leaving 10 bases between them. The CDR3 is made up of 13 amino acids. General study findings and limits: Presence/absence analyses assumed roughly uniform sequencing depth across donors, which may not hold.

This cohort consisted of healthy bone marrow donors. The material sequenced was PBMCs. The origin of this receptor is a man aged 18 to 30 in good health and CMV-seropositive. The chain links TRBV6-1 to TRBJ2-7; D may be TRBD2 (6 bases). The CDR3 here is CASSPGGTYEQYF. The CDR3 DNA follows: TGTGCCAGCAGTCCCGGGGGTACCTACGAGCAGTACTTC.